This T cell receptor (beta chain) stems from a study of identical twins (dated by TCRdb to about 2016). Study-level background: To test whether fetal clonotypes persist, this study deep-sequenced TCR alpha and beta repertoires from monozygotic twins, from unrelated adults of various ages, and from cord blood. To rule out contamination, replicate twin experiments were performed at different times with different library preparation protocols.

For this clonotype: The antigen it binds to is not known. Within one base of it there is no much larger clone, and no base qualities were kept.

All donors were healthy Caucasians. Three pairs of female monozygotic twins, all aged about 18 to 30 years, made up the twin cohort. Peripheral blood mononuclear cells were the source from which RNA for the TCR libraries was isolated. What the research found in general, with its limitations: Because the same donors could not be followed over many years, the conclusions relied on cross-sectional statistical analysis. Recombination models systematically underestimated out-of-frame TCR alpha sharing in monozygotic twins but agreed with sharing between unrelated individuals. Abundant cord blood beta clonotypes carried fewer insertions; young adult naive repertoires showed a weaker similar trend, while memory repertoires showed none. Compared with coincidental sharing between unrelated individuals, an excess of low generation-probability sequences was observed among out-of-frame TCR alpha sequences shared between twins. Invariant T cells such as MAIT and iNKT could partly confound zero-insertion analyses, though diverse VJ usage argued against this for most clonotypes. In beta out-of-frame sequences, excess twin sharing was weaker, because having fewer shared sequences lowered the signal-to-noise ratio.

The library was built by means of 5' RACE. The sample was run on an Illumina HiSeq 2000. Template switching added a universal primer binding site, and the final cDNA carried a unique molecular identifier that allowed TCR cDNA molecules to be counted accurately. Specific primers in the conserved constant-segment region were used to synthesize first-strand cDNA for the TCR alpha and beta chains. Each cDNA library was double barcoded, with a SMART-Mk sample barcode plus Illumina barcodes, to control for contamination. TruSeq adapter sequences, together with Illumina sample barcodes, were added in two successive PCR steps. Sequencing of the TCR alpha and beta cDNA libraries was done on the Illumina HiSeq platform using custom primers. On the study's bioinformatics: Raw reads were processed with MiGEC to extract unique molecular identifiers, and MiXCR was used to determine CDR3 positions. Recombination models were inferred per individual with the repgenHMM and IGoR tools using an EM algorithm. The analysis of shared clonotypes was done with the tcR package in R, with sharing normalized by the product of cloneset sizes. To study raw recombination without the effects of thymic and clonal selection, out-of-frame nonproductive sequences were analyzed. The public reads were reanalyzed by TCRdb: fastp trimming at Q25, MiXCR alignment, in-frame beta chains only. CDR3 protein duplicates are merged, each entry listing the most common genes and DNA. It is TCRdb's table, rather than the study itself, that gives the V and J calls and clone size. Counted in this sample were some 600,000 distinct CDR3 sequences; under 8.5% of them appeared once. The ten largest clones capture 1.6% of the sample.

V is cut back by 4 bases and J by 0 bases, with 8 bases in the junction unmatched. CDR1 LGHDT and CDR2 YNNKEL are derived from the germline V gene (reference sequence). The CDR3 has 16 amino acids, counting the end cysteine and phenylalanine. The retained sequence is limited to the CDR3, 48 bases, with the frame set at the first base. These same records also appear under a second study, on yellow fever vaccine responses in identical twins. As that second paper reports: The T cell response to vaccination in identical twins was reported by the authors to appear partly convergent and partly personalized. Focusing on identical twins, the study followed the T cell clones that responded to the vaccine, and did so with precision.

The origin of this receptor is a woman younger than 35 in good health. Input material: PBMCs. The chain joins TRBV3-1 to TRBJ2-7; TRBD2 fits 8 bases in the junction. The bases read TGTGCCAGCAGCCCTTGGGTAGCGGGATACTCCTACGAGCAGTACTTC. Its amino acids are CASSPWVAGYSYEQYF.